This T cell receptor beta chain was captured in a study of cytomegalovirus exposure and HLA in healthy donors. The PCR employed 60 Vbeta primers together with 13 Jbeta primers. Some clones are missing from TCRdb's copy, which holds only in-frame ones; the method was immunoSEQ multiplex PCR. The sample totals fewer than 150,000 clones. The CDR3 is made up of 15 amino acids. Germline-derived CDR1 and CDR2 are SGHTS and YDEGEE. V gave up 0 bases and J gave up 0 bases, with 7 bases separating them. The source material was PBMCs. The gene calls are TRBV5-8 and TRBJ2-1; D is unclear. This TCR derives from a middle-aged man in good health and CMV-seronegative. In DNA form, the CDR3 reads TGTGCCAGCAGCTTGGAGAGGTCCTCCTACAATGAGCAGTTCTTC. Protein sequence: CASSLERSSYNEQFF. The full variable domain, with the rest looked up from reference TRBV5-8 and TRBJ2-1, is EAGVTQSPTHLIKTRGQQATLRCSPISGHTSVYWYQQALGLGLQFLLWYDEGEERNRGNFPPRFSGRQFPNYSSELNVNALELEDSALYLCASSLERSSYNEQFFGPGTRLTVL.